The present T cell receptor (beta chain) was sequenced within a study of breast tumors, draining lymph nodes, adjacent tissues. This CDR3 is 15 amino acids long. V lost 5 bases, J lost 2 bases, and 3 bases stayed unmatched. In germline, CDR1 is LNHDA, CDR2 SQIVND (reference sequence). The lymph nodes were axillary draining lymph nodes from breast cancer patients. One entry per CDR3 protein results from TCRdb running MiXCR on the multiplex PCR reads. The sample lists around 140,000 distinct CDR3 sequences, about 22% occurring once. The study, taken as a whole, reports: Data fit most tumor T cells coming from lymph node, expanding in tumor.

This clonotype was counted only a few times. Its antigen remains unknown. The sequence came from a female donor with breast cancer. Some clones in this sample may be carry-over from other donors' samples. The chain has TRBV19 and TRBJ2-6; 7 bases agree with TRBD1. Sequenced: axillary lymph node tissue. CDR3 bases: TGTGCCAGTAGTCCAACAGGGGCTGGGGCCAACGTCCTGACTTTC. Encoded protein: CASSPTGAGANVLTF.